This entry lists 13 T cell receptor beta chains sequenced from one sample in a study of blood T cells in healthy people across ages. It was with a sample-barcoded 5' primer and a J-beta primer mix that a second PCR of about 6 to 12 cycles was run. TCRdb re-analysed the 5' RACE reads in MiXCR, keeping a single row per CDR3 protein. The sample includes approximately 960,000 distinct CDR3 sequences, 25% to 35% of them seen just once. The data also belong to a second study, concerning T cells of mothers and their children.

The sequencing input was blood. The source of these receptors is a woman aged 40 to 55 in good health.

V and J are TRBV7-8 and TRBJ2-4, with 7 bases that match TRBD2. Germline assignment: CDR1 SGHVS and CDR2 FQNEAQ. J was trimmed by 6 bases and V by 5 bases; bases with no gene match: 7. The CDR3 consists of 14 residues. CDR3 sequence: CASSRDRGGNIQYF. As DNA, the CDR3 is TGTGCCAGCAGCCGAGATCGCGGGGGAAACATTCAGTACTTC. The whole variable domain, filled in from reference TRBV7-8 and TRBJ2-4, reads GAGVSQSPRYKVAKRGQDVALRCDPISGHVSLFWYQQALGQGPEFLTYFQNEAQLDKSGLPSDRFFAERPEGSVSTLKIQRTQQEDSAVYLCASSRDRGGNIQYFGAGTRLSVL.

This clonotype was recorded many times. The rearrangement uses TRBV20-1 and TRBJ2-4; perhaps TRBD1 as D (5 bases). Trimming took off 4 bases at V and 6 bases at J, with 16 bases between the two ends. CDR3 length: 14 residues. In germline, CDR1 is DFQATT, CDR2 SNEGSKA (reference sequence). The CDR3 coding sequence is TGCAGTGCTATACTGCGGCAGGGCGGAAACATTCAGTACTTC. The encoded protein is CSAILRQGGNIQYF.

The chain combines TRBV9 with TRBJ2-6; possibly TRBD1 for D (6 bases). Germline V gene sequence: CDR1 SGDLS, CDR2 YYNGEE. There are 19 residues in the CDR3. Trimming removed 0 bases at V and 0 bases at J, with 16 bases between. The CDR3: CASSVDFTGTPSGANVLTF. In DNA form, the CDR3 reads TGTGCCAGCAGCGTAGACTTCACAGGGACGCCCTCTGGGGCCAACGTCCTGACTTTC.

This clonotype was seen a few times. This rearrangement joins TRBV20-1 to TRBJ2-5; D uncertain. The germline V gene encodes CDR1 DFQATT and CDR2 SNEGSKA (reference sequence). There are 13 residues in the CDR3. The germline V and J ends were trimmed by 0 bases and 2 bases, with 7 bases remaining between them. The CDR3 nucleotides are TGCAGTGCTAGAGATATCAGACAAGAGACCCAGTACTTC. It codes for CSARDIRQETQYF.

The DNA for the CDR3 is TGTGCCAGCAGCTTAGGACAGGGCGGGTTGGAGAACACTGAAGCTTTCTTT. This sequence encodes CASSLGQGGLENTEAFF. The chain is built from TRBV7-9 and TRBJ1-1; TRBD1 matches 7 bases. CDR1 is SEHNR, CDR2 FQNEAQ, per germline (reference sequence). This CDR3 region has 17 residues. V dropped 1 base and J dropped 1; count of bases not matched to a gene: 9. Full variable domain (remainder filled in from reference TRBV7-9 and TRBJ1-1): DTGVSQNPRHKITKRGQNVTFRCDPISEHNRLYWYRQTLGQGPEFLTYFQNEAQLEKSRLLSDRFSAERPKGSFSTLEIQRTEQGDSAMYLCASSLGQGGLENTEAFFGQGTRLTVV.

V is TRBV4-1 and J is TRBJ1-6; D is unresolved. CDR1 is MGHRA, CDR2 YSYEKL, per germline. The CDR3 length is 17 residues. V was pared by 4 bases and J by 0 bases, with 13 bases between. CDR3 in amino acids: CASSPRISFSYNSPLHF. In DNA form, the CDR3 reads TGCGCCAGCAGCCCACGGATCTCTTTCTCCTATAATTCACCCCTCCACTTT.

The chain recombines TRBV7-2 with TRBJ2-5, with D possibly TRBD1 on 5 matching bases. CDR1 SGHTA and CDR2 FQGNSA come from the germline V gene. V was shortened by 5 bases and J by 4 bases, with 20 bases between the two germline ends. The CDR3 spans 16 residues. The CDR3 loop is CASSESMGRGAETQYF. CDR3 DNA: TGTGCCAGCAGCGAGAGTATGGGGCGCGGAGCAGAGACCCAGTACTTC. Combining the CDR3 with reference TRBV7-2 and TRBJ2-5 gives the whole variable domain GAGVSQSPSNKVTEKGKDVELRCDPISGHTALYWYRQSLGQGLEFLIYFQGNSAPDKSGLPSDRFSAERTGGSVSTLTIQRTQQEDSAVYLCASSESMGRGAETQYFGPGTRLLVL.

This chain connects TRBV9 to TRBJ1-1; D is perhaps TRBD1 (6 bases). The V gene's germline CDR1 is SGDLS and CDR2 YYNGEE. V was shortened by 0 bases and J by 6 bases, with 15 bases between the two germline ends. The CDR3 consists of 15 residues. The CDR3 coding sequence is TGTGCCAGCAGCGTAGACGGGGGGCGGGATTCTGAAGCTTTCTTT. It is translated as CASSVDGGRDSEAFF.

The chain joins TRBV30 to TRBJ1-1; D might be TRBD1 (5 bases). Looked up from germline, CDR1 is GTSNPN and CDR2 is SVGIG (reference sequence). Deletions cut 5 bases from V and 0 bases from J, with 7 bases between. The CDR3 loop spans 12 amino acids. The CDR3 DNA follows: TGTGCCTGGGGACACATGAACACTGAAGCTTTCTTT. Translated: CAWGHMNTEAFF. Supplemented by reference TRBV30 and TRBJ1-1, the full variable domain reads SQTIHQWPATLVQPVGSPLSLECTVEGTSNPNLYWYRQAAGRGLQLLFYSVGIGQISSEVPQNLSASRPQDRQFILSSKKLLLSDSGFYLCAWGHMNTEAFFGQGTRLTVV.

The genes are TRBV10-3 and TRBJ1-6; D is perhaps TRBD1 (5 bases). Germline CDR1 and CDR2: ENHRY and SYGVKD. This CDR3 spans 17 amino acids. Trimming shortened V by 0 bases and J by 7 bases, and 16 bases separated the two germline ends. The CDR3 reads CAISESPRASGNSPLHF. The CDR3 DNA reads TGTGCCATCAGTGAGTCGCCCAGGGCGTCCGGAAATTCACCCCTCCACTTT.

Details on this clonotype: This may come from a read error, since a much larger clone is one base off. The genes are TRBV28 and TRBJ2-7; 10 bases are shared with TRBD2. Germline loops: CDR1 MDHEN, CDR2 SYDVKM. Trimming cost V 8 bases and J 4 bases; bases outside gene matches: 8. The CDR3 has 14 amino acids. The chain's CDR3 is CASLQLAGIYEQYV. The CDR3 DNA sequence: TGTGCCAGCCTTCAACTAGCGGGGATTTACGAGCAGTACGTC.

The CDR3: CASSQAPGDGEQYF. The DNA of the CDR3 is TGCGCCAGCAGCCAGGCACCAGGGGATGGCGAGCAGTACTTC. V usage is TRBV5-1 and J usage is TRBJ2-7, with a tentative D call TRBD1 (6 bases). The germline V and J ends were trimmed by 4 bases and 6 bases, with 17 bases remaining between them. Germline assignment: CDR1 SGHRS and CDR2 YFSETQ. The length of the CDR3 is 14 residues.

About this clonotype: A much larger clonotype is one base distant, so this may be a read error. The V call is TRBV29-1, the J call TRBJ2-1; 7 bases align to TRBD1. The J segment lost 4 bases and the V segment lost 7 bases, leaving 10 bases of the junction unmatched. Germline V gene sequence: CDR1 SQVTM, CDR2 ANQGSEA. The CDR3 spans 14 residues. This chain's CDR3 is CSADWGQHYNEQFF. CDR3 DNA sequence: TGCAGCGCTGATTGGGGACAGCATTACAATGAGCAGTTCTTC.